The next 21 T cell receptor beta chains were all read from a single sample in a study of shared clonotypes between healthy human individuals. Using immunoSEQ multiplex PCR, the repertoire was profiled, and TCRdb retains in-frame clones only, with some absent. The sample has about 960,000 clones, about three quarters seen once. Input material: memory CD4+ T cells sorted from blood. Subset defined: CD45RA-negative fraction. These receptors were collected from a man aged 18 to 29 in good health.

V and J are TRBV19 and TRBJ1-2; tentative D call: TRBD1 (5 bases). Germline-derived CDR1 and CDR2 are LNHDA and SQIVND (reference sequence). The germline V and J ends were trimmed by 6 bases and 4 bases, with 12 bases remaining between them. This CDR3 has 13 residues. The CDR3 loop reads CASRRTGTYGYTF. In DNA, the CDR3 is TGTGCCAGTAGAAGGACGGGGACCTATGGCTACACCTTC.

The CDR3 sequence: CASSRGDSGNTIYF. In nucleotides, the CDR3 is TGTGCCAGCAGCCGGGGGGACTCTGGAAACACCATATATTTT. The chain carries TRBV9 and TRBJ1-3; the D gene is possibly TRBD1 (5 bases). The V gene's germline CDR1 is SGDLS and CDR2 YYNGEE. V was clipped by 4 bases and J by 0 bases, with 8 bases between them. The CDR3 runs 14 residues. Supplemented by reference TRBV9 and TRBJ1-3, the full variable domain reads DSGVTQTPKHLITATGQRVTLRCSPRSGDLSVYWYQQSLDQGLQFLIQYYNGEERAKGNILERFSAQQFPDLHSELNLSSLELGDSALYFCASSRGDSGNTIYFGEGSWLTVV.

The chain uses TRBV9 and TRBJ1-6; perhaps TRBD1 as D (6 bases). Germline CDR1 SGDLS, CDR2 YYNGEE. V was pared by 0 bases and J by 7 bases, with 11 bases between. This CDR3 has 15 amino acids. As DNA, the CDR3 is TGTGCCAGCAGCGTAGGTGAAGGGGGGAATTCACCCCTCCACTTT. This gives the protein CASSVGEGGNSPLHF. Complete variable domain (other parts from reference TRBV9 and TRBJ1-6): DSGVTQTPKHLITATGQRVTLRCSPRSGDLSVYWYQQSLDQGLQFLIQYYNGEERAKGNILERFSAQQFPDLHSELNLSSLELGDSALYFCASSVGEGGNSPLHFGNGTRLTVT.

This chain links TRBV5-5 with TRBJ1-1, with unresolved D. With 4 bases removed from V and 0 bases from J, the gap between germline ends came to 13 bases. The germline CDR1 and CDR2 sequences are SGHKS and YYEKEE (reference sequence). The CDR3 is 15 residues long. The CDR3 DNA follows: TGTGCCAGCAGCCCGAACGTGGCGGTGAACACTGAAGCTTTCTTT. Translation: CASSPNVAVNTEAFF. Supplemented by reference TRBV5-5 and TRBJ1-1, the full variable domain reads DAGVTQSPTHLIKTRGQQVTLRCSPISGHKSVSWYQQVLGQGPQFIFQYYEKEERGRGNFPDRFSARQFPNYSSELNVNALLLGDSALYLCASSPNVAVNTEAFFGQGTRLTVV.

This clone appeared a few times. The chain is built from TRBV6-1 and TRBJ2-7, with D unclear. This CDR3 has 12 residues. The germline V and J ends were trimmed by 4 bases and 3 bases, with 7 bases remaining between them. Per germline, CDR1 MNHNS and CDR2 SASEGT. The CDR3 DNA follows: TGTGCCAGCAGTGCCGTGGTCTACGAGCAGTACTTC. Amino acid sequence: CASSAVVYEQYF.

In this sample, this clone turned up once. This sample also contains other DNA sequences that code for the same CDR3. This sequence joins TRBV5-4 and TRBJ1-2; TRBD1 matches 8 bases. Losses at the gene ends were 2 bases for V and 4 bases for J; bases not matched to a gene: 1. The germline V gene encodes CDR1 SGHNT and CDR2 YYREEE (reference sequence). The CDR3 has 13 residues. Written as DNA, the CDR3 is TGTGCCAGCAGCTTACAGGGGGGCTATGGCTACACCTTC. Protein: CASSLQGGYGYTF.

This chain's CDR3 is CASSPPSEAKGYTF. The CDR3 nucleotides read TGTGCCAGCTCACCACCCTCGGAGGCTAAGGGCTACACCTTC. V is TRBV18 and J is TRBJ1-2; D gene uncertain. V was clipped by 0 bases and J by 8 bases, with 13 bases between them. This CDR3 contains 14 residues. Germline V gene sequence: CDR1 KGHSH, CDR2 LQKENI.

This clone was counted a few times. Here the CDR3 reads CAISSPSGITYF. CDR3 bases: TGTGCCATCAGTTCCCCGTCGGGGATCACGTACTTC. The chain joins TRBV10-3 to TRBJ2-7; tentatively, D is TRBD2 (5 bases). This CDR3 is built from 12 residues. Trimming left V 5 bases short and J 12 bases short, with 17 bases between. Per the germline V gene, CDR1 is ENHRY and CDR2 is SYGVKD.

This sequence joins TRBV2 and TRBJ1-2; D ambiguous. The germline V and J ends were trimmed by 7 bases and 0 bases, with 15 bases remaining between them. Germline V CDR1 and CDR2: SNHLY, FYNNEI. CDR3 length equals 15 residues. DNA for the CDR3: TGTGCCAGCACTCAGGAAGCAATCCCTAACTATGGCTACACCTTC. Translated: CASTQEAIPNYGYTF.

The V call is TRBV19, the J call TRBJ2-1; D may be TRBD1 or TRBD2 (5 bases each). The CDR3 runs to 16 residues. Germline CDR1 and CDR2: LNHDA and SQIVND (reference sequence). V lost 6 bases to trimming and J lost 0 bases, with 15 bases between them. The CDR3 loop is CASRDRRGSSYNEQFF. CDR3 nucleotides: TGTGCCAGTAGGGATCGACGGGGCAGCTCCTACAATGAGCAGTTCTTC.

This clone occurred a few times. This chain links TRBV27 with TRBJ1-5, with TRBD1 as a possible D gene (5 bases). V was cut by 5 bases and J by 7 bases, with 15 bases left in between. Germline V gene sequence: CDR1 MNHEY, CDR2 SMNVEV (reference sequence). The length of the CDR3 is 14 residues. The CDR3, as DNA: TGTGCCAGCAGTCCTCGGGGGGGTGGACAGCCCCAGCATTTT. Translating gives CASSPRGGGQPQHF.

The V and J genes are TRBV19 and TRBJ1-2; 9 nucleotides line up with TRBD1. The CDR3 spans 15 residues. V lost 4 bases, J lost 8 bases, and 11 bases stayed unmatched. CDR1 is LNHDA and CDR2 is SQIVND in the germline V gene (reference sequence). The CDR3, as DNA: TGTGCCAGTAGTACCCTGAAGGGACAGGGATTCGGCTACACCTTC. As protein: CASSTLKGQGFGYTF.

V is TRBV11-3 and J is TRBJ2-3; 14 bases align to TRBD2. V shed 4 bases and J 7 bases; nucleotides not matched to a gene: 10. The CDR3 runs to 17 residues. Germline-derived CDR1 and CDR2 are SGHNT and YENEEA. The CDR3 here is CASSSGTSGGTRNTQYF. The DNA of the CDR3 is TGTGCCAGCAGCTCCGGGACTAGCGGGGGCACACGAAATACGCAGTATTTT.

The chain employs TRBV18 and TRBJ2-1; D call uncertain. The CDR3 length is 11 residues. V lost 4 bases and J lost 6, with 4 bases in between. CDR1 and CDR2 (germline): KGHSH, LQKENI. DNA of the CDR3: TGTGCCAGCTCACGTAGCAATGAGCAGTTCTTC. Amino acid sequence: CASSRSNEQFF.

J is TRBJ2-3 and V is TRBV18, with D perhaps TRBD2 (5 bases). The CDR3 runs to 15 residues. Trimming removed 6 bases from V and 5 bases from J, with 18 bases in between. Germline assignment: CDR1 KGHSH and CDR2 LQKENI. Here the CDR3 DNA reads TGTGCCAGCTCGAGACTCGGGGTCCGCGGAGATACGCAGTATTTT. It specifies CASSRLGVRGDTQYF.

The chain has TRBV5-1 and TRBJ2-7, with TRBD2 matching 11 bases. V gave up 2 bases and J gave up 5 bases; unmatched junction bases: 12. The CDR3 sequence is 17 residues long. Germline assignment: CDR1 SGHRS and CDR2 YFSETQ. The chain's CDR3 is CASSFGPTSGSFDEQYF. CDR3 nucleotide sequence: TGCGCCAGCAGCTTTGGCCCCACTAGCGGGAGTTTCGACGAGCAGTACTTC.

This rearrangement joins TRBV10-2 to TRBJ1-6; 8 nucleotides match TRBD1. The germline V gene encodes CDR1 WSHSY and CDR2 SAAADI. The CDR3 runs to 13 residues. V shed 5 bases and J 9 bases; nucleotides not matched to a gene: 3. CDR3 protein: CASSPGGGSPLHF. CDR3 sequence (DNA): TGCGCCAGCAGTCCAGGGGGCGGTTCACCCCTCCACTTT.

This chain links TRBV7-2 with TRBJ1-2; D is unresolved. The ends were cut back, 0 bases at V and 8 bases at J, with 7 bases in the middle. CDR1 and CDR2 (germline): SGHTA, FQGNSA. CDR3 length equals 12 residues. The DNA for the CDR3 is TGTGCCAGCAGCTTAGCCTCGGGAGGCTACACCTTC. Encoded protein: CASSLASGGYTF.

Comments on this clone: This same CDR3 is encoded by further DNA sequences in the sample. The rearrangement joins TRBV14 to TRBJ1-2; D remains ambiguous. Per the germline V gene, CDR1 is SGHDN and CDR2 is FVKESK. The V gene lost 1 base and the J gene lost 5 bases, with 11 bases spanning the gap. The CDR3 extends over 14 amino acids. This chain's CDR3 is CASSQVEGYYGYTF. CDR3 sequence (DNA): TGTGCCAGCAGCCAAGTTGAGGGCTATTATGGCTACACCTTC.

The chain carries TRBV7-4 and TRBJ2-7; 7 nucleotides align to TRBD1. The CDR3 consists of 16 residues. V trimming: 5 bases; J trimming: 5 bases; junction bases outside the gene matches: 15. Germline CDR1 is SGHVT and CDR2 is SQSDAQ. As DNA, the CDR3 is TGTGCCAGCAGCCACCTGCGGAAAGGGCAGGGGGACGAGCAGTACTTC. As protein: CASSHLRKGQGDEQYF. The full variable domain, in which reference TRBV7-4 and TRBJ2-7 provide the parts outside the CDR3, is GAGVSQSPRYKVAKRGRDVALRCDSISGHVTLYWYRQTLGQGSEVLTYSQSDAQRDKSGRPSGRFSAERPERSVSTLKIQRTEQGDSAVYLCASSHLRKGQGDEQYFGPGTRLTVT.

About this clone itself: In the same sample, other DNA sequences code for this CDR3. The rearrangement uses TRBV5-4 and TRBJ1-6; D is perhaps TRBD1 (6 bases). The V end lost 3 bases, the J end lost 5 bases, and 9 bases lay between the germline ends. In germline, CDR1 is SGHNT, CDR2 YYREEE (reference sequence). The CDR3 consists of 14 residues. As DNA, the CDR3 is TGTGCCAGCAGCTCCCGGACAGATAATTCACCCCTCCACTTT. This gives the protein CASSSRTDNSPLHF.